Presented here are 24 T cell receptor beta chains from one specimen sequenced in a study of T cells in Graves' hyperthyroidism and ophthalmopathy (dated by TCRdb to the late 2010s). Library creation used multiplex PCR. Sequencing was performed on an Illumina HiSeq 2000. TCR beta CDR3 regions were amplified from RNA transcripts. For the first round of RT-PCR on the TCR CDR3, the HTBI primer set was used together with the Qiagen OneStep RT-PCR kit. The public reads were reanalyzed by TCRdb: fastp trimming at Q25, MiXCR alignment, in-frame beta chains only. Identical CDR3 protein sequences are pooled into one entry, listed with their most common genes and DNA. This sample holds around 530,000 distinct CDR3 sequences; 15% to 20% were observed only once. Clones ranked in the top ten supply approximately 15% of the sample. Source material: blood. The origin of the receptors is a woman aged 18-29 years with Graves' ophthalmopathy.

This chain links TRBV7-3 with TRBJ2-3; TRBD1 is a possible D gene (5 bases). From germline, CDR1 is SGHTA and CDR2 FQGTGA. This CDR3 spans 13 amino acids. V was trimmed by 0 bases and J by 10 bases, leaving 11 bases between them. The CDR3 DNA follows: TGTGCCAGCAGCTTAACACAGGCAGTATCGCAGTATTTT. This sequence encodes CASSLTQAVSQYF.

This clonotype was observed a handful of times. The V gene is TRBV6-5, the J gene TRBJ2-7; 10 nucleotides match TRBD2. J lost 3 bases, V lost 6 bases, and 8 bases had no gene match. The CDR3 has 15 amino acids. In germline, CDR1 is MNHEY, CDR2 SVGAGI. The CDR3 DNA reads TGTGCCAGCAGCTACGGGACTAGCGATTACTACGAGCAGTACTTC. Protein: CASSYGTSDYYEQYF.

This clonotype showed up just a few times. The CDR3 region is CASSFNPYEQYF. The CDR3 DNA reads as TGTGCCAGCTCATTTAACCCTTACGAGCAGTACTTC. The genes are TRBV18 and TRBJ2-7, with D uncertain. The CDR3 contains 12 residues. From germline, CDR1 is KGHSH and CDR2 LQKENI. V lost 5 bases and J 4 bases, leaving 9 bases between the germline ends.

Written as DNA, the CDR3 is TGTGCCAGCAGTCCCCTGGTTACTGAAGCTTTCTTT. Its translation: CASSPLVTEAFF. The rearrangement joins TRBV28 to TRBJ1-1; no definite D call. This CDR3 has 12 residues. Germline assignment: CDR1 MDHEN and CDR2 SYDVKM. Trimming shortened V by 5 bases and J by 5 bases, and 9 bases separated the two germline ends.

This clonotype occurred many times. The chain couples TRBV2 to TRBJ2-2, with unresolved D. V lost 5 bases and J 3 bases, leaving 10 bases between the germline ends. Germline V gene sequence: CDR1 SNHLY, CDR2 FYNNEI. CDR3 length equals 14 residues. The CDR3 sequence: CASSFPRDTGELFF. The CDR3 DNA follows: TGTGCCAGCAGTTTCCCCCGAGACACCGGGGAGCTGTTTTTT.

The chain combines TRBV24-1 with TRBJ1-4; D may be TRBD1 (5 bases). Between the trimmed V and J ends, which lost 9 bases and 4 bases, there was a span of 14 bases. Germline lookup yields CDR1 KGHDR and CDR2 SFDVKD. The CDR3 loop spans 14 amino acids. CDR3 region: CATGTGGNNEKLFF. The CDR3 DNA is TGTGCCACCGGAACCGGGGGTAATAATGAAAAACTGTTTTTT.

This clonotype came up many times. The chain uses TRBV27 and TRBJ2-7, with 10 bases lining up with TRBD2. The trim removed 2 bases at V and 6 bases at J, leaving 7 bases unmatched. Per germline, CDR1 MNHEY and CDR2 SMNVEV (reference sequence). This CDR3 is built from 15 residues. For the CDR3, the DNA is TGTGCCAGCAGTTTAAGCGGGGGGGCTGGGGGCGAGCAGTACTTC. It translates to CASSLSGGAGGEQYF.

This clonotype was recorded many times. One end of the junction varies from germline; a read error may be responsible. This sequence joins TRBV28 and TRBJ2-7; 7 positions agree with TRBD2. CDR1 and CDR2 (germline): MDHEN, SYDVKM. CDR3 length: 13 amino acids. In DNA form, the CDR3 reads TGTGCCAGCAGTCTATGGGAGGGTTACGAGCAGTACTTC. Translated, it gives CASSLWEGYEQYF.

This clonotype has a handful of counts. The J gene is TRBJ1-5, the V gene TRBV6-1; TRBD1 agrees at 7 bases. V lost 0 bases, J lost 0 bases, and 5 bases stayed unmatched. The CDR3 has 17 residues. Germline CDR1 is MNHNS and CDR2 is SASEGT. CDR3 region: CASSEAGDRYSNQPQHF. As DNA, the CDR3 is TGTGCCAGCAGTGAAGCAGGGGACAGATATAGCAATCAGCCCCAGCATTTT.

This clonotype was recorded at least ten times. The chain recombines TRBV7-3 with TRBJ2-1; the match to TRBD2 covers 11 bases. This CDR3 is built from 16 residues. Germline trimming cut 2 bases from V and 0 bases from J; bases unmatched to any gene: 0. The germline gives CDR1 SGHTA, CDR2 FQGTGA. In nucleotides, the CDR3 is TGTGCCAGCAGCTTAGGACTAGCGGGCTCCTACAATGAGCAGTTCTTC. It codes for CASSLGLAGSYNEQFF.

In the case of this clonotype: This may stem from a read error, because a much larger clone lies one nucleotide away. The J gene is TRBJ2-7, the V gene TRBV3-1; either TRBD1 or TRBD2 may fit D (5 bases each). The CDR3 length is 15 residues. Germline CDR1 is LGHDT and CDR2 is YNNKEL (reference sequence). The CDR3 sequence: CASSQDYWGTYEQCF. CDR3 DNA sequence: TGTGCCAGCAGCCAAGACTATTGGGGGACCTACGAGCAGTGCTTC.

This clonotype was seen just once. The chain carries TRBV30 and TRBJ2-7; unclear D gene. Germline CDR1 is GTSNPN and CDR2 is SVGIG (reference sequence). The CDR3 totals 12 residues. Deletions cut 5 bases from V and 5 bases from J, with 13 bases between. CDR3 nucleotides: TGTGCCTGGGGTAACCCAACAGACGAGCAGTACTTC. This translates into CAWGNPTDEQYF.

In the case of this clonotype: Possible read error: a much larger clone is one base away. The chain has TRBV3-1 and TRBJ2-5; the D is unclear. CDR3 length: 17 residues. CDR1 and CDR2 from the germline V gene are LGHDT and YNNKEL (reference sequence). Deletions cut 4 bases from V and 3 bases from J, with 21 bases between. The CDR3 region is CASSLGSESDPKETQYF. CDR3 DNA: TGTGCCAGCAGCCTAGGGTCGGAATCAGACCCCAAAGAGACCCAGTACTTC.

The table lists this clonotype with many counts. The chain links TRBV7-2 to TRBJ2-4, with D unclear. CDR1 and CDR2 from the germline V gene are SGHTA and FQGNSA. CDR3 length equals 14 residues. V lost 5 bases and J lost 0, with 8 bases in between. CDR3 nucleotides: TGTGCCAGCAGCCCTTATATAGCCAAAAACATTCAGTACTTC. It encodes CASSPYIAKNIQYF. Full variable domain (missing parts from reference TRBV7-2 and TRBJ2-4): GAGVSQSPSNKVTEKGKDVELRCDPISGHTALYWYRQSLGQGLEFLIYFQGNSAPDKSGLPSDRFSAERTGGSVSTLTIQRTQQEDSAVYLCASSPYIAKNIQYFGAGTRLSVL.

The chain uses TRBV14 and TRBJ2-3; D may correspond to TRBD1 or TRBD2 (5 bases each). Between the trimmed V and J ends, which lost 3 bases and 5 bases, there was a span of 18 bases. CDR1 and CDR2 (germline): SGHDN, FVKESK. The CDR3 has 16 amino acids. The CDR3 protein is CASSHYEGTIQDTQYF. CDR3 bases: TGTGCCAGCAGCCACTATGAAGGGACCATTCAAGATACGCAGTATTTT.

This clonotype was counted ten times or more. This chain links TRBV28 with TRBJ2-3, with D unresolved. V lost 4 bases and J 6 bases, leaving 14 bases between the germline ends. This CDR3 is built from 14 residues. Germline values: CDR1 MDHEN, CDR2 SYDVKM. The chain's CDR3 is CASSSTLGRDTQYF. CDR3 sequence (DNA): TGTGCCAGCAGTTCCACGCTAGGCAGGGATACGCAGTATTTT.

This clonotype showed up many times. The rearrangement uses TRBV20-1 and TRBJ2-7; D is unclear. Per the germline V gene, CDR1 is DFQATT and CDR2 is SNEGSKA (reference sequence). V lost 5 bases to trimming and J lost 3 bases, with 11 bases between them. This CDR3 is built from 12 residues. Here the CDR3 reads CSALLDGYEQYF. Written as DNA, the CDR3 is TGCAGTGCTCTTTTAGACGGCTACGAGCAGTACTTC.

This clonotype was detected only a few times. V usage is TRBV5-1 and J usage is TRBJ1-5; TRBD1 agrees at 9 bases. V shed 0 bases and J 5 bases; nucleotides not matched to a gene: 3. This CDR3 has 15 residues. The germline V gene encodes CDR1 SGHRS and CDR2 YFSETQ. The CDR3 loop is CASSLGDRVDQPQHF. CDR3 coding DNA: TGCGCCAGCAGCTTGGGGGACAGGGTTGATCAGCCCCAGCATTTT.

In its sample, this clonotype was seen many times. The genes are TRBV11-2 and TRBJ1-2; TRBD1 aligns across 7 bases. J lost 3 bases, V lost 8 bases, and 6 bases had no gene match. This CDR3 is built from 13 residues. The germline V gene has CDR1 SGHAT and CDR2 FQNNGV. For the CDR3, the DNA is TGTGCCAGCGGATCCCAGGGGGACTATGGCTACACCTTC. Its translation is CASGSQGDYGYTF. Based on the CDR3 plus reference TRBV11-2 and TRBJ1-2, the full variable domain is EAGVAQSPRYKIIEKRQSVAFWCNPISGHATLYWYQQILGQGPKLLIQFQNNGVVDDSQLPKDRFSAERLKGVDSTLKIQPAKLEDSAVYLCASGSQGDYGYTFGSGTRLTVV.

This clonotype was found a few times. The chain links TRBV9 to TRBJ2-7; D call uncertain. This CDR3 contains 13 residues. Germline V gene sequence: CDR1 SGDLS, CDR2 YYNGEE. V shed 0 bases and J shed 6 bases, with 10 bases lying between them. CDR3 sequence (DNA): TGTGCCAGCAGCGTAGAAGGGTACGGCGAGCAGTACTTC. Translation gives CASSVEGYGEQYF.

The chain uses TRBV5-1 and TRBJ1-2; D gene uncertain. The germline CDR1 and CDR2 sequences are SGHRS and YFSETQ. Trimming stripped 1 base from V and 1 base from J, with 8 bases between. The CDR3 sequence is 14 residues long. CDR3 DNA sequence: TGCGCCAGCAGCTTGAATAGGGATAACTATGGCTACACCTTC. Translating gives CASSLNRDNYGYTF. The whole variable domain, remainder taken from reference TRBV5-1 and TRBJ1-2, is KAGVTQTPRYLIKTRGQQVTLSCSPISGHRSVSWYQQTPGQGLQFLFEYFSETQRNKGNFPGRFSGRQFSNSRSEMNVSTLELGDSALYLCASSLNRDNYGYTFGSGTRLTVV.

This clonotype was detected many times. The chain couples TRBV20-1 to TRBJ2-2, with a weak D call TRBD1 (6 bases). This CDR3 spans 15 amino acids. Trimming took 6 bases from V and 1 from J, leaving 15 bases between them. CDR1 and CDR2 from the germline V gene are DFQATT and SNEGSKA (reference sequence). CDR3 sequence (DNA): TGCAGTGCCAACCAAGGACAGAGGAACACCGGGGAGCTGTTTTTT. Encoded protein: CSANQGQRNTGELFF.

The CDR3 region has the DNA TGTGCCAGCAGTTACACCTACCCCCCTGAAGCTTTCTTT. Translating it yields CASSYTYPPEAFF. V and J are TRBV6-2 or TRBV6-3 and TRBJ1-1; D is uncertain. V lost 2 bases and J lost 6, with 10 bases in between. The CDR3 sequence is 13 residues long. Germline lookup yields CDR1 MNHEY and CDR2 SVGEGT.

This clonotype was detected ten times or more. The V and J genes are TRBV28 and TRBJ2-7, with 7 bases fitting TRBD1. V was pared by 7 bases and J by 5 bases, with 8 bases of the junction left unmatched. From germline, CDR1 is MDHEN and CDR2 SYDVKM. The CDR3 runs to 13 residues. The CDR3 here is CASKERQGNEQYF. CDR3 bases: TGTGCCAGCAAAGAGAGACAGGGCAACGAGCAGTACTTC.